A single TCR beta chain is shown here with its context. This sample stems from a study of cytomegalovirus exposure and HLA in healthy donors. The repertoire was sequenced with immunoSEQ multiplex PCR; TCRdb's copy has only in-frame clones and lacks some. The sample includes 180,000 or so clones, roughly 86% of them seen just once. Germline V gives CDR1 KGHSH, CDR2 LQKENI. This CDR3 has 18 residues. J lost 1 base, V lost 5 bases, and 13 bases had no gene match. V gene TRBV18 combines with J gene TRBJ2-7; 11 nucleotides align to TRBD2. The receptor was derived from a man aged 25-40 years in good health and CMV-seropositive. Input material: PBMCs. This CDR3 is CASSELAGVGRRSYEQYF. The CDR3 bases are TGTGCCAGCTCAGAACTAGCGGGAGTTGGTCGGAGATCCTACGAGCAGTACTTC.